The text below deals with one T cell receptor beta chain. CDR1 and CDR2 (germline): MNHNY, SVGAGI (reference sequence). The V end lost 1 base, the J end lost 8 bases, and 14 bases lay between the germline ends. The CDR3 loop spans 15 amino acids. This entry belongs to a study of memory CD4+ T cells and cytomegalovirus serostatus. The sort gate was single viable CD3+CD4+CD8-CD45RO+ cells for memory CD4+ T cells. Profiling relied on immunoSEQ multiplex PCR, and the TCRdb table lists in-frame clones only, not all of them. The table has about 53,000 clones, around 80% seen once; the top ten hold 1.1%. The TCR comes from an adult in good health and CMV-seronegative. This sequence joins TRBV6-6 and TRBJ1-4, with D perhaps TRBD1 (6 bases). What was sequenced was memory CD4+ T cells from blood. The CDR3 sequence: CASSYYGTSNEKLFF. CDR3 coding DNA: TGTGCCAGCAGTTACTACGGGACATCGAACGAAAAACTGTTTTTT.